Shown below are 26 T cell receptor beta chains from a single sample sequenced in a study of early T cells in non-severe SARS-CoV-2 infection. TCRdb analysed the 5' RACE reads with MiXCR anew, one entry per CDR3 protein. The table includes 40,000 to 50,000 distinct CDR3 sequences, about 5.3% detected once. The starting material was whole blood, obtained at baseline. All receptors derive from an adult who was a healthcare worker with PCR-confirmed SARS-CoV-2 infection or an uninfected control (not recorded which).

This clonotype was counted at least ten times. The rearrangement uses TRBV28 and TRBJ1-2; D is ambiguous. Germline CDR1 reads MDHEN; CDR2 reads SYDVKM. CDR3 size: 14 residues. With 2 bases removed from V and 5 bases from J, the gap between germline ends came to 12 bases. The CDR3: CASSLRQMYYGYTF. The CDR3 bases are TGTGCCAGCAGTTTAAGGCAGATGTATTATGGCTACACCTTC.

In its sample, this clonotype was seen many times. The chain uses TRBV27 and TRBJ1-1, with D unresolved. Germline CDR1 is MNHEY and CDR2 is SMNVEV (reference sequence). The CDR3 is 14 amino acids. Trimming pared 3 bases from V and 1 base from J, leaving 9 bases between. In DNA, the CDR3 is TGTGCCAGCAGTTTTCGGGCAAAGAACACTGAAGCTTTCTTT. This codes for CASSFRAKNTEAFF.

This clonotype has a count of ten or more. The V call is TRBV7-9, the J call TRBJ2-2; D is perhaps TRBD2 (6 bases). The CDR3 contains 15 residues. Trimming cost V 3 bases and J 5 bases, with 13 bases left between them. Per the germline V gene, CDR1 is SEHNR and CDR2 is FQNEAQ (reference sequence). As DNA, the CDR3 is TGTGCCAGCAGCTTCGGACCGGGGGAGACCGGGGAGCTGTTTTTT. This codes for CASSFGPGETGELFF.

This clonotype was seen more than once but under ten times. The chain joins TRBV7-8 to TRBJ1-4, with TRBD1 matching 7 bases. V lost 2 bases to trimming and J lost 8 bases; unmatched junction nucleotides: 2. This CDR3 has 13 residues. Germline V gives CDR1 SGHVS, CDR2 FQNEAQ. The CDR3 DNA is TGTGCCAGCAGCTTATGGACAGGCGAAAAACTGTTTTTT. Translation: CASSLWTGEKLFF.

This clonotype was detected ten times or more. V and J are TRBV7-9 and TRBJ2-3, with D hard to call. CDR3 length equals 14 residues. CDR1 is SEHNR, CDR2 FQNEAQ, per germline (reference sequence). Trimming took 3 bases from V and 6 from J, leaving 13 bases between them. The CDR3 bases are TGTGCCAGCAGCTTGGGCGTCAGTGGCGATACGCAGTATTTT. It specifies CASSLGVSGDTQYF.

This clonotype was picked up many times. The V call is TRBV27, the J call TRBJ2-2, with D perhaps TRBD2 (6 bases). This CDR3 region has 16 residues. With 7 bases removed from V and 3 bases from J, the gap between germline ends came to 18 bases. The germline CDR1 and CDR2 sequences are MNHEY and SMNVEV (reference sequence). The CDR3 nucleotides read TGTGCCAGCACCCTCCTTGCGGGGCCTTACACCGGGGAGCTGTTTTTT. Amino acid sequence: CASTLLAGPYTGELFF.

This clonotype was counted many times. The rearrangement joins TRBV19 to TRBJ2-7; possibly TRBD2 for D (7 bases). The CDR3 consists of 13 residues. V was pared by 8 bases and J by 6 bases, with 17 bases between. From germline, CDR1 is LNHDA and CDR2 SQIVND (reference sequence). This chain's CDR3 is CASSAQGLREQYF. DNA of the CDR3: TGTGCCAGTTCCGCACAGGGACTACGCGAGCAGTACTTC.

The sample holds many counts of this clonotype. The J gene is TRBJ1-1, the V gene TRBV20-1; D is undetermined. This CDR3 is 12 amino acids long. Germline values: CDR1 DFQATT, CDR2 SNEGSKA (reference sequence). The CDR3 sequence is CRALRPDTEAFF. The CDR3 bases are TGCAGGGCTCTCCGGCCGGACACTGAAGCTTTCTTT.

CDR3 amino acids: CASSRAGTVKAEAFF. The CDR3 DNA reads as TGCGCCAGCAGCCGAGCCGGGACGGTGAAAGCTGAAGCTTTCTTT. The rearrangement uses TRBV5-1 and TRBJ1-1, with D perhaps matching TRBD1 (5 bases). Germline-derived CDR1 and CDR2 are SGHRS and YFSETQ. The V end was cut by 4 bases, the J end by 6 bases, with 19 bases between. This CDR3 spans 15 amino acids.

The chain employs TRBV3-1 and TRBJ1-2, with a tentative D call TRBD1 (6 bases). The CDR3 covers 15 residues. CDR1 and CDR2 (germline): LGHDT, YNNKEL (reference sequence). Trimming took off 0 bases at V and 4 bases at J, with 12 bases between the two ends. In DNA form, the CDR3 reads TGTGCCAGCAGCCAAGAGGGAGGGACATCCTATGGCTACACCTTC. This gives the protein CASSQEGGTSYGYTF. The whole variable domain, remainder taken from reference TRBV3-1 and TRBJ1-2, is DTAVSQTPKYLVTQMGNDKSIKCEQNLGHDTMYWYKQDSKKFLKIMFSYNNKELIINETVPNRFSPKSPDKAHLNLHINSLELGDSAVYFCASSQEGGTSYGYTFGSGTRLTVV.

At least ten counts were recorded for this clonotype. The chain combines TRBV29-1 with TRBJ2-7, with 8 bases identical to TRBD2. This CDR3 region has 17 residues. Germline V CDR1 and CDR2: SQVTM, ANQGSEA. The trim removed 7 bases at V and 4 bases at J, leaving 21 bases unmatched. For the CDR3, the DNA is TGCAGCGCTTCCGGGACTAGTAACCCTCCAGAGTGGTACGAGCAGTACTTC. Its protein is CSASGTSNPPEWYEQYF.

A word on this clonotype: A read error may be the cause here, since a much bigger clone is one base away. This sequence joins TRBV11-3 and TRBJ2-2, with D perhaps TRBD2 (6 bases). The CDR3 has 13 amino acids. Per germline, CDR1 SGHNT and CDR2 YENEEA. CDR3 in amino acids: CVSSYTGAGELFF. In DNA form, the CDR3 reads TGTGTCAGCAGCTACACGGGAGCCGGGGAGCTGTTTTTT.

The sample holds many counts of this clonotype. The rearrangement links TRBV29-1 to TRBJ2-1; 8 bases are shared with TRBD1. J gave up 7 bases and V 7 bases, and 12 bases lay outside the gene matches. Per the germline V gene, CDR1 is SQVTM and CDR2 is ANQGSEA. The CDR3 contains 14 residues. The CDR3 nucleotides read TGCAGCGCGAAACCCGGACAGGGCGGGAATGAGCAGTTCTTC. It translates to CSAKPGQGGNEQFF.

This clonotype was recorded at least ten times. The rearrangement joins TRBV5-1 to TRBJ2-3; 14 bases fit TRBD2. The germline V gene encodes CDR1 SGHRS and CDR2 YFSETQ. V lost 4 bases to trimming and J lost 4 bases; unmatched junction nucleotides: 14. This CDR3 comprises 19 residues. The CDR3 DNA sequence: TGCGCCAGCAGCGTCGGACTAGCGGGAGGACCTAAAGTATCAGATACGCAGTATTTT. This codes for CASSVGLAGGPKVSDTQYF. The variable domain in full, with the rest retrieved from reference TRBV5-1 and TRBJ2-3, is KAGVTQTPRYLIKTRGQQVTLSCSPISGHRSVSWYQQTPGQGLQFLFEYFSETQRNKGNFPGRFSGRQFSNSRSEMNVSTLELGDSALYLCASSVGLAGGPKVSDTQYFGPGTRLTVL.

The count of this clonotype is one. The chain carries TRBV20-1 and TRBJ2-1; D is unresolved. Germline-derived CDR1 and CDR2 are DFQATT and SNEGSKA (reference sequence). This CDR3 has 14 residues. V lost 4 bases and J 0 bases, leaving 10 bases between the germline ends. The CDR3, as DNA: TGCAGTGCTACAGAGGAGTACTCCTACAATGAGCAGTTCTTC. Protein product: CSATEEYSYNEQFF.

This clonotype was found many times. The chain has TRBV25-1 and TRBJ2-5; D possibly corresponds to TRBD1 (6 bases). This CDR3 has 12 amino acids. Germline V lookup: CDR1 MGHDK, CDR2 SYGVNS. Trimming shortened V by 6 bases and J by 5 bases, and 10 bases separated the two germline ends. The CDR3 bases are TGTGCCAGCAGGGGGCAGGGGGAGACCCAGTACTTC. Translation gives CASRGQGETQYF.

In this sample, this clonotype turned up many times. CDR3 residues: CASSFNPTSGVTYEQYF. CDR3 nucleotide sequence: TGTGCCAGCAGTTTTAACCCGACTAGCGGGGTAACCTACGAGCAGTACTTC. The chain employs TRBV12-3 or TRBV12-4 and TRBJ2-7; 11 bases agree with TRBD2. With 3 bases clipped from V and 2 bases from J, the junction kept 9 bases outside the gene matches. This CDR3 is built from 17 residues.

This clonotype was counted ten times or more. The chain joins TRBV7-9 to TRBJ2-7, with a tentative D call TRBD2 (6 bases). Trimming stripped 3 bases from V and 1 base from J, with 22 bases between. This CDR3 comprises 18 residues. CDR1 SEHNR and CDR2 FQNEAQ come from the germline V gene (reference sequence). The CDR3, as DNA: TGTGCCAGCAGCTTCTACTCTCACACCGGGACTGTATCCTACGAGCAGTACTTC. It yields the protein CASSFYSHTGTVSYEQYF.

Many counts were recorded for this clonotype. The CDR3 DNA reads TGTGCCAGCAGCTTACTCCGGGACAGACCCACAGATACGCAGTATTTT. Amino acids: CASSLLRDRPTDTQYF. The V gene is TRBV7-2, the J gene TRBJ2-3; 7 nucleotides match TRBD1. In germline, CDR1 is SGHTA, CDR2 FQGNSA. The CDR3 has 16 amino acids. The ends lost 2 bases at V and 2 bases at J; junction bases unmatched: 7.

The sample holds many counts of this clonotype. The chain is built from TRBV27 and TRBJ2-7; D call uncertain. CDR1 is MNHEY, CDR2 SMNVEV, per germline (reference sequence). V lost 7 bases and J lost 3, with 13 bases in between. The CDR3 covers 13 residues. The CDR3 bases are TGTGCCAGCAAGGATCCCCCTTACTACGAGCAGTACTTC. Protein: CASKDPPYYEQYF.

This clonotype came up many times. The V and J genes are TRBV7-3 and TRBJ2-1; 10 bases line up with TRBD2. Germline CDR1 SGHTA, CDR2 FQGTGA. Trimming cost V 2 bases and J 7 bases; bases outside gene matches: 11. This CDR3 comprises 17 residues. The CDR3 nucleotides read TGTGCCAGCAGCTTAGGTCAGGCTAGCGGGAGATGGAATGAGCAGTTCTTC. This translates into CASSLGQASGRWNEQFF.

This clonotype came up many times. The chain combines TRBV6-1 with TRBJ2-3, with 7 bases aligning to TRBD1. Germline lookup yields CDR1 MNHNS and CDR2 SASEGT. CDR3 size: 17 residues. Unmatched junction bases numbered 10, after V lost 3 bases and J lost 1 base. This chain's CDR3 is CASSEGPRGLGTDTQYF. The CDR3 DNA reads TGTGCCAGCAGTGAGGGTCCAAGGGGGCTGGGCACAGATACGCAGTATTTT.

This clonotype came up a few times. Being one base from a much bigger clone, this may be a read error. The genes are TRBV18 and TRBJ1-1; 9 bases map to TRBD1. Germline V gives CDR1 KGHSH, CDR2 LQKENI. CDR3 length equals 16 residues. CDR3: CASSSPSGQGNTEAFF. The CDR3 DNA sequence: TGTGCCAGCTCATCACCGTCGGGACAGGGAAACACTGAAGCTTTCTTT.

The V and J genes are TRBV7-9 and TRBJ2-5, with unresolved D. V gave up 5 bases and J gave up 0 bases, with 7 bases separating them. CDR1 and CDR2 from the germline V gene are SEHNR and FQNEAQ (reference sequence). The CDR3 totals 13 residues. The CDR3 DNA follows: TGTGCCAGCAGCAATAGGGACCAAGAGACCCAGTACTTC. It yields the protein CASSNRDQETQYF.

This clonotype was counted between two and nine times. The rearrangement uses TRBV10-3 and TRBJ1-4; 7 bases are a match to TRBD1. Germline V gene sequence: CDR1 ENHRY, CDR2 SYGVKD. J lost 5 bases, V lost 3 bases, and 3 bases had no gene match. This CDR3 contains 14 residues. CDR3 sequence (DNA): TGTGCCATCAGTGACCGGGACAGCAATGAAAAACTGTTTTTT. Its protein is CAISDRDSNEKLFF.

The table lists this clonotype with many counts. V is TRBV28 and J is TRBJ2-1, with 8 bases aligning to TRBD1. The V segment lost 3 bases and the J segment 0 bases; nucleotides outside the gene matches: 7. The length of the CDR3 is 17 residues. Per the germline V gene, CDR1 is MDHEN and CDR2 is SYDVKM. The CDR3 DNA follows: TGTGCCAGCAGTTTCCCCGGACAGGGCCTCTCCTACAATGAGCAGTTCTTC. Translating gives CASSFPGQGLSYNEQFF.